These 10 T cell receptor beta chains were all obtained from the same sample, sequenced in a study of identical twins. TCRdb re-called the 5' RACE reads through MiXCR, storing one row per CDR3 protein. Of fewer than 650,000 distinct CDR3 sequences in the sample, just over 7% are singletons; the top ten hold less than 2%. These data were also reused for a study on yellow fever vaccine responses in identical twins.

The sequencing input was PBMCs. The origin of the receptors is a woman aged 18 to 35 in good health.

This clonotype came up many times. The rearrangement links TRBV12-3 or TRBV12-4 to TRBJ2-2, with 7 bases identical to TRBD1. The CDR3 extends over 15 amino acids. V shed 4 bases, J shed 2 bases, and the junction held 4 bases outside the gene matches. The CDR3 bases are TGTGCCAGCAGTTACAGGGGCGGAAACACCGGGGAGCTGTTTTTT. This encodes CASSYRGGNTGELFF.

The genes are TRBV20-1 and TRBJ1-5; 10 bases map to TRBD1. The J segment lost 6 bases and the V segment lost 6 bases, leaving 14 bases of the junction unmatched. The V gene's germline CDR1 is DFQATT and CDR2 SNEGSKA (reference sequence). The CDR3 covers 16 residues. The DNA of the CDR3 is TGCAGTGCGGACGAATTGGGACAGGGGTCAGCTCAGCCCCAGCATTTT. Residues: CSADELGQGSAQPQHF.

This clonotype was observed many times. The chain joins TRBV5-1 to TRBJ1-1, with D tentatively TRBD1 (5 bases). The V gene's germline CDR1 is SGHRS and CDR2 YFSETQ. Between the trimmed V and J ends, which lost 7 bases and 2 bases, there was a span of 15 bases. CDR3 length equals 14 residues. The CDR3 loop reads CASAFRGENTEAFF. Here the CDR3 DNA reads TGCGCCAGCGCGTTTCGGGGGGAAAACACTGAAGCTTTCTTT.

This clonotype appeared a few times. The CDR3 spells CSARGLAGGGDTQYF. The CDR3, as DNA: TGCAGTGCTAGGGGCCTAGCGGGGGGGGGAGATACGCAGTATTTT. The chain carries TRBV20-1 and TRBJ2-3, with 12 bases aligning to TRBD2. This CDR3 has 15 residues. After removal of 3 bases from V and 5 bases from J, the junction contained 6 bases not matched to a gene. Germline V lookup: CDR1 DFQATT, CDR2 SNEGSKA (reference sequence).

In DNA form, the CDR3 reads TGTGCCAGCAGCTCCGGGACTAGCGGGACAAGACAAGAGACCCAGTACTTC. This gives the protein CASSSGTSGTRQETQYF. The rearrangement joins TRBV7-7 to TRBJ2-5, with 13 bases that match TRBD2. The germline gives CDR1 SSHAT, CDR2 FNYEAQ (reference sequence). CDR3 length: 17 amino acids. Trimming removed 4 bases from V and 2 bases from J; junction bases left unmatched: 7.

This clonotype has just a few counts. This CDR3 reads CASSLDAGRISYEQYF. In nucleotides, the CDR3 is TGCGCCAGCAGCTTGGATGCCGGACGGATCTCCTACGAGCAGTACTTC. The gene calls are TRBV5-1 and TRBJ2-7; D call uncertain. This CDR3 contains 16 residues. Germline V lookup: CDR1 SGHRS, CDR2 YFSETQ. V was trimmed by 0 bases and J by 0 bases, leaving 13 bases between them.

This clonotype appeared a few times. The V gene is TRBV5-5, the J gene TRBJ2-1, with D possibly being TRBD2 (5 bases). The germline V gene has CDR1 SGHKS and CDR2 YYEKEE (reference sequence). V lost 4 bases and J 4 bases, leaving 21 bases between the germline ends. The CDR3 loop spans 17 amino acids. The CDR3 DNA follows: TGTGCCAGCAGCCTGCCCAAGACTACCGCAGATTACAATGAGCAGTTCTTC. It is translated as CASSLPKTTADYNEQFF. Supplemented by reference TRBV5-5 and TRBJ2-1, the full variable domain reads DAGVTQSPTHLIKTRGQQVTLRCSPISGHKSVSWYQQVLGQGPQFIFQYYEKEERGRGNFPDRFSARQFPNYSSELNVNALLLGDSALYLCASSLPKTTADYNEQFFGPGTRLTVL.

This clonotype was recorded many times. The genes are TRBV12-3 or TRBV12-4 and TRBJ2-7; D unclear. This CDR3 has 11 residues. Trimming removed 6 bases from V and 7 bases from J, with 10 bases in between. The CDR3 DNA reads as TGTGCCAGCAGCCGTACTCGTGAGCAGTACTTC. This translates into CASSRTREQYF.

This clonotype has more than one count but fewer than ten. This chain links TRBV7-9 with TRBJ1-5; a possible D gene is TRBD1 (5 bases). This CDR3 is built from 16 residues. In germline, CDR1 is SEHNR, CDR2 FQNEAQ (reference sequence). Between the trimmed V and J ends, which lost 5 bases and 4 bases, there was a span of 18 bases. The CDR3 protein is CASSPGSVRENQPQHF. The CDR3, as DNA: TGTGCCAGCAGCCCAGGGTCAGTTAGGGAGAATCAGCCCCAGCATTTT.

The rearrangement uses TRBV5-1 and TRBJ2-1; 8 bases fit TRBD2. The length of the CDR3 is 20 residues. Germline V gene sequence: CDR1 SGHRS, CDR2 YFSETQ. The V and J ends lost 0 bases and 3 bases, in that order; junction bases with no gene match: 17. For the CDR3, the DNA is TGCGCCAGCAGCTTGGCCGGGAGTCTAGCGGGCGTGATGGGCTACAATGAGCAGTTCTTC. Translating gives CASSLAGSLAGVMGYNEQFF.